The rows below give T cell receptor beta chains drawn from one sample of a study of cytomegalovirus exposure and HLA in healthy donors. The table came from immunoSEQ multiplex PCR; TCRdb's copy has only in-frame clones and leaves some out. The table lists under 200,000 clones, 78% of them singletons. Sequenced: PBMCs. These TCRs come from a woman aged 45-65 years in good health and CMV-seropositive. The CDR3 runs from the conserved cysteine through the conserved F or W. D genes are given only for firm matches. Some rows have no size entry. The others give once, few or many, or a class for an expanded clone.

V gene,clone size,J gene,D gene,CDR3 DNA,CDR3 protein
TRBV2,-,TRBJ1-4,TRBD1,TGTGCCAGCAGCTGGGACAGGGTGAATGAAAAACTGTTTTTT,CASSWDRVNEKLFF
TRBV7-2,-,TRBJ2-7,-,TGTGCCAGCAGCTTTGGAGACTACGAGCAGTACTTC,CASSFGDYEQYF
TRBV5-6,few,TRBJ1-2,-,TGTGCCAGCAGCCAGGACAGAGGAGTTTACTATGGCTACACCTTC,CASSQDRGVYYGYTF
TRBV5-1,-,TRBJ1-2,-,TGCGCCAGCAGCCTACGGGGGGAAGGCTATGGCTACACCTTC,CASSLRGEGYGYTF
TRBV30,-,TRBJ2-2,-,TGTGCCTGGAGTGTATCAATCGGGGAGCTGTTTTTT,CAWSVSIGELFF
TRBV11-2,-,TRBJ1-2,-,TGTGCCAACAGCCTCTATGGTGGCTACACCTTC,CANSLYGGYTF
TRBV6-4,once,TRBJ2-3,TRBD2,TGTGCCAGCAGTGACACGGGAGGGCCCACAGATACGCAGTATTTT,CASSDTGGPTDTQYF
TRBV18,-,TRBJ1-2,TRBD1,TGTGCCAGCTCACCAGAGGGACAGGGTTTATATGGCTACACCTTC,CASSPEGQGLYGYTF
TRBV10-3,-,TRBJ2-5,-,TGTGCCACGAACATGGGGAGTCAAGAGACCCAGTACTTC,CATNMGSQETQYF
TRBV9,-,TRBJ1-1,TRBD1,TGTGCCAGCAGCGTTGAGGGACAGGGGAACACTGAAGCTTTCTTT,CASSVEGQGNTEAFF
TRBV5-1,-,TRBJ2-4,TRBD1,TGCGCCAGCGGGCCGGGACAGGGGGCGAATAGGGCCAAAAACATTCAGTACTTC,CASGPGQGANRAKNIQYF
TRBV29-1,once,TRBJ2-7,TRBD2,TGCAGCGTTGAGATTCCCTATTATTCAGCGGGGGAAGTTAGCTCCTACGAGCAGTACTTC,CSVEIPYYSAGEVSSYEQYF
TRBV6-5,-,TRBJ1-2,TRBD1,TGTGCCAGCAGTTTCCAGGGACAGGGGTCCTATGGCTACACCTTC,CASSFQGQGSYGYTF
TRBV7-9,-,TRBJ1-1,-,TGTGCCAGCAGCTCCGACAGGAACACTGAAGCTTTCTTT,CASSSDRNTEAFF
TRBV2,-,TRBJ1-1,TRBD1,TGTGCCAGCAGTGGTTCAGGGGGCTACACTGAAGCTTTCTTT,CASSGSGGYTEAFF
TRBV6-1,-,TRBJ1-1,-,TGTGCCAGCACGGTGGGCCCCACTGAAGCTTTCTTT,CASTVGPTEAFF
TRBV28,few,TRBJ2-3,-,TGTGCCACCGGACTGGGACTTCTAACGCAGTATTTT,CATGLGLLTQYF
TRBV5-1,-,TRBJ2-1,TRBD2,TGCGCCAGCAGCCCCCGGCCTAGCGGGATCAATCATGAGCAGTTCTTC,CASSPRPSGINHEQFF
TRBV10-1,-,TRBJ2-7,-,TGCGCCAGCAGTGAGTCGCTAAGAGCGGCACAAGCCTACGAGCAGTACTTC,CASSESLRAAQAYEQYF
TRBV27,-,TRBJ1-1,TRBD1,TGTGCCAGCAGTCTTTCCCCCCCGGGGGCAGGGGGATTGGAAGAGGCTTTCTTT,CASSLSPPGAGGLEEAFF
TRBV7-9,-,TRBJ2-7,TRBD2,TGTGCCAGCGCGGGACTAGCGGGAGAATTTCTCGAGCAGTACTTC,CASAGLAGEFLEQYF
TRBV5-4,-,TRBJ1-2,TRBD1,TGTGCCAGCAGACTAAGGACAGGGCTTGACTATGGCTACACCTTC,CASRLRTGLDYGYTF
TRBV6-5,-,TRBJ1-5,-,TGTGCCAGCAGCCGGGGGATAGACCAGCCCCAGCATTTT,CASSRGIDQPQHF
TRBV2,-,TRBJ2-7,TRBD2,TGTGCCAGCAGTGAAACGTTTAGCGGGGGAGCCGAGCAGTACTTC,CASSETFSGGAEQYF
TRBV29-1,-,TRBJ2-6,TRBD1,TGCAGCGTTCGGGACAGTCAATACTCTGGGGCCAACGGCCTGACTTTC,CSVRDSQYSGANGLTF
TRBV19,few,TRBJ2-7,TRBD1,TGTGCCAGTAGTCCAGGGACAGGGGGGATAACCTACGAGCAGTACTTC,CASSPGTGGITYEQYF
TRBV18,-,TRBJ2-7,-,TGTGCCAGCTCTCGAATGGCAGGGGAATACGAGCAGTACTTC,CASSRMAGEYEQYF
TRBV7-9,few,TRBJ1-2,TRBD1,TGTGCCAGCAGCGAGGGACAGGGAAACGGCTACACCTTC,CASSEGQGNGYTF
TRBV9,-,TRBJ1-2,TRBD1,TGTGCCAGCAGCGTAGACCCGGGACAGGGCTTGGGTGGCTACACCTTC,CASSVDPGQGLGGYTF
TRBV7-2,-,TRBJ2-7,TRBD1,TGTGCCAGCAGCAATGGACAGGAGAAACAGTACTTC,CASSNGQEKQYF
TRBV15,-,TRBJ1-3,-,TGTGCCACCAGCAGAGGAGCAACAGGGAACTCTGGAAACACCATATATTTT,CATSRGATGNSGNTIYF
TRBV4-2,-,TRBJ2-1,TRBD2,TGTGCCAGCAGCCCCGCGGGGGGGCGGTACAATGAGCAGTTCTTC,CASSPAGGRYNEQFF
TRBV11-2,-,TRBJ2-7,-,TGTGCCAGCAGCCGGGATACCCTAGCCTACGAGCAGTACTTC,CASSRDTLAYEQYF
TRBV10-2,-,TRBJ2-3,-,TGCGCCAGCAGTGAGAGGGGGGGGGCTAGCACAGATACGCAGTATTTT,CASSERGGASTDTQYF
TRBV7-2,-,TRBJ2-1,TRBD2,TGTGCCAGCAGCTTAGCAGCGGGGGGAGGACCTTCCTACAATGAGCAGTTCTTC,CASSLAAGGGPSYNEQFF
TRBV19,-,TRBJ2-7,-,TGTGCCAGTGGTGGGACACCCTACGAGCAGTACTTC,CASGGTPYEQYF
TRBV15,few,TRBJ2-2,TRBD1,TGTGCCACCAGCAGAGATCTCCGGCGACAGGGTGCGGCCGGGGAGCTGTTTTTT,CATSRDLRRQGAAGELFF
TRBV2,-,TRBJ1-1,TRBD1,TGTGCCAGCACGATCGGGACAGTGAACACTGAAGCTTTCTTT,CASTIGTVNTEAFF
TRBV6-1,-,TRBJ2-3,-,TGTGCCGCCAGGGGCCCTAGCACAGATACGCAGTATTTT,CAARGPSTDTQYF
TRBV10-3,-,TRBJ2-1,TRBD2,TGTGCCATCAGTGCCGGGACTAGCGGGGGTGACAATGAGCAGTTCTTC,CAISAGTSGGDNEQFF
TRBV7-2,few,TRBJ1-2,TRBD1,TGTGCCAGCAGCCGGGACAGGGATCACAACTATGGCTACACCTTC,CASSRDRDHNYGYTF